In its sample, the clone carrying this T cell receptor (beta chain) is medium-sized. Its antigen is as yet unknown. This sample's treatment: randomized to nivolumab then ipilimumab (arm A) or the reverse (arm B). This sample was taken from a study of sequential checkpoint blockade in melanoma. Study-level points and caveats: Response in arm A was associated with pretreatment TIL clonality.

Trimming removed 6 bases from V and 5 bases from J, with 14 bases in between. CDR1 and CDR2 (germline): SGHNT, YENEEA. The CDR3 extends over 14 amino acids. Measured with immunoSEQ multiplex PCR; TCRdb has only the in-frame clones, and not every one. The sample has more than 5,000 clones, roughly a quarter seen once. The sample was tumor tissue (inferred from file names), taken from a patient given nivolumab and ipilimumab in sequence. V usage is TRBV11-3 and J usage is TRBJ2-1, with D unclear. This TCR was sampled from a human donor with melanoma. CDR3 sequence: CASRPSLVDNEQFF. Written as DNA, the CDR3 is TGTGCCAGCAGACCCTCCCTAGTAGACAATGAGCAGTTCTTC.